This TCR beta chain was identified in a study of identical twins. MiXCR, run by TCRdb on the 5' RACE reads, gives a single entry per CDR3 protein. The table records around 1.7 million distinct CDR3 sequences, around a third of them present only once. The CDR3 is made up of 16 amino acids. The V gene's germline CDR1 is DFQATT and CDR2 SNEGSKA (reference sequence). V was clipped by 6 bases and J by 3 bases, with 21 bases between them. The source material was cord blood. The origin of this receptor is a newborn girl in good health. J is TRBJ2-1 and V is TRBV20-1; D remains ambiguous. The CDR3 region is CSAGSEARVVYNEQFF. In DNA, the CDR3 is TGCAGTGCAGGAAGTGAGGCCAGAGTAGTCTACAATGAGCAGTTCTTC.